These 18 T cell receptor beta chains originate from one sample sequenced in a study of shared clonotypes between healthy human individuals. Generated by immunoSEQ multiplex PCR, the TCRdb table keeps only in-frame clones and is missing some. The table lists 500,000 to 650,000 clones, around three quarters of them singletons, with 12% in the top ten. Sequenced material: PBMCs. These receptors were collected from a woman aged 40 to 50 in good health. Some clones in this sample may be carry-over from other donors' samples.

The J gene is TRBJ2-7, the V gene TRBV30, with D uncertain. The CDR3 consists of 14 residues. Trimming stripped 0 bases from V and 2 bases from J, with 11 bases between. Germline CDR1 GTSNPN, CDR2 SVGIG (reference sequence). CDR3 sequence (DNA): TGTGCCTGGAGTGTACTTAGTCGGACCTACGAGCAGTACTTC. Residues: CAWSVLSRTYEQYF.

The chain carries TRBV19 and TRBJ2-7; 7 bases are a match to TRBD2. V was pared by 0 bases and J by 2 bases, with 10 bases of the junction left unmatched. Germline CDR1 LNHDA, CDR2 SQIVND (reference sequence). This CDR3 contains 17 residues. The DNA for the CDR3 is TGTGCCAGTAGTATAGATATGCGCGGGAGTTATACCTACGAGCAGTACTTC. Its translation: CASSIDMRGSYTYEQYF. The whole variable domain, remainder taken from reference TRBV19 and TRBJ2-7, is DGGITQSPKYLFRKEGQNVTLSCEQNLNHDAMYWYRQDPGQGLRLIYYSQIVNDFQKGDIAEGYSVSREKKESFPLTVTSAQKNPTAFYLCASSIDMRGSYTYEQYFGPGTRLTVT.

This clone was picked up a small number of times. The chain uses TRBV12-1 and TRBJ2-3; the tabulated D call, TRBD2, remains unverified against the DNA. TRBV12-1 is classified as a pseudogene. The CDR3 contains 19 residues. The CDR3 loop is CASSNTGTSGPNSTDTQYF. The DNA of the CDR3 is TGTGCCAGCAGCAACACCGGGACTAGCGGGCCCAATAGCACAGATACGCAGTATTTT.

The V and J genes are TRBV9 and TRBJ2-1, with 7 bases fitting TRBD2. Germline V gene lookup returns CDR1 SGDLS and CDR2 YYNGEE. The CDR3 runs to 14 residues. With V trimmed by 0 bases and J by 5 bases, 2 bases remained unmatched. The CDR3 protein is CASSVVRGNNEQFF. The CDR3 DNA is TGTGCCAGCAGCGTAGTGCGGGGGAACAATGAGCAGTTCTTC. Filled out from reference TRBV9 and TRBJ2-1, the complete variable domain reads DSGVTQTPKHLITATGQRVTLRCSPRSGDLSVYWYQQSLDQGLQFLIQYYNGEERAKGNILERFSAQQFPDLHSELNLSSLELGDSALYFCASSVVRGNNEQFFGPGTRLTVL.

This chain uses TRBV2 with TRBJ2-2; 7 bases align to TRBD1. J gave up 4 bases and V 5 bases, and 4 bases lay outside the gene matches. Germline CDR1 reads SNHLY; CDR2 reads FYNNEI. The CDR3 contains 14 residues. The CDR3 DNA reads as TGTGCCAGCAGTTACGACAGGGCCACCGGGGAGCTGTTTTTT. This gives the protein CASSYDRATGELFF.

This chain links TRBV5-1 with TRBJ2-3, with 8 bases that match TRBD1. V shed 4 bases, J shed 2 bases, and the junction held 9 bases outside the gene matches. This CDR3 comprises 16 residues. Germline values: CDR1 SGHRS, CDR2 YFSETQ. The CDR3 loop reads CASSPAGRGHTDTQYF. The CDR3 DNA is TGCGCCAGCAGCCCGGCGGGCAGGGGGCACACAGATACGCAGTATTTT. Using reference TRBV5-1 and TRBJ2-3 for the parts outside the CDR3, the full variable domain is KAGVTQTPRYLIKTRGQQVTLSCSPISGHRSVSWYQQTPGQGLQFLFEYFSETQRNKGNFPGRFSGRQFSNSRSEMNVSTLELGDSALYLCASSPAGRGHTDTQYFGPGTRLTVL.

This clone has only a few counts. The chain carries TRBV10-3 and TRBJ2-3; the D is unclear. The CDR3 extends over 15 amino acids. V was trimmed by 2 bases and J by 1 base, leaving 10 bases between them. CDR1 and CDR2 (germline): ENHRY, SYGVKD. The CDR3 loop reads CAISEDASGTDTQYF. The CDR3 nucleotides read TGTGCCATCAGTGAGGATGCATCGGGCACAGATACGCAGTATTTT.

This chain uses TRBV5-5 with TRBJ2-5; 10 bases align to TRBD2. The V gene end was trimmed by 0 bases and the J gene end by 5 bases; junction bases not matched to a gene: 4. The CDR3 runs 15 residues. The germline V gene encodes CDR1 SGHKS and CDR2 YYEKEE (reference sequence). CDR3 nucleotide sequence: TGTGCCAGCAGCTTGGGGGGACTAGCGTCGGAGACCCAGTACTTC. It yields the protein CASSLGGLASETQYF.

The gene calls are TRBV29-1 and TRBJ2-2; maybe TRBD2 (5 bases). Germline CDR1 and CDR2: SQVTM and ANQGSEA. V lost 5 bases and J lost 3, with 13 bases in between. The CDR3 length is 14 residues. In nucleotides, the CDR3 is TGCAGCGTTCGGCGGGCGGAATACACCGGGGAGCTGTTTTTT. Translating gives CSVRRAEYTGELFF.

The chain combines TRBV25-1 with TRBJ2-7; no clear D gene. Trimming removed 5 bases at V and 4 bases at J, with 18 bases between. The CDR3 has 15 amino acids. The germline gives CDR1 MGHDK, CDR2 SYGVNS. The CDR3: CASSLPVVWGYEQYF. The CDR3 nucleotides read TGTGCCAGCAGTCTCCCCGTGGTCTGGGGATACGAGCAGTACTTC.

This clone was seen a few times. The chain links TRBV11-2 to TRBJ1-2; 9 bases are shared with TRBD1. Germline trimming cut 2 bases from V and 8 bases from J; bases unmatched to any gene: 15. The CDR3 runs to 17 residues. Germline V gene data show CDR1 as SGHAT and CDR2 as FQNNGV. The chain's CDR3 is CASSLPGTGPIRRGYTF. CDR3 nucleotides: TGTGCCAGCAGCTTACCGGGGACAGGGCCTATTAGGAGAGGCTACACCTTC.

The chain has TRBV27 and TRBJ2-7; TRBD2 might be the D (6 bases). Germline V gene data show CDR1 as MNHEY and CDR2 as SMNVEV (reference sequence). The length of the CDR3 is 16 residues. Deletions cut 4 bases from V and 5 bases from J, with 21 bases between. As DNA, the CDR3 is TGTGCCAGCAGTTCATCGTTGACTAGGGGATTTAACGAGCAGTACTTC. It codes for CASSSSLTRGFNEQYF.

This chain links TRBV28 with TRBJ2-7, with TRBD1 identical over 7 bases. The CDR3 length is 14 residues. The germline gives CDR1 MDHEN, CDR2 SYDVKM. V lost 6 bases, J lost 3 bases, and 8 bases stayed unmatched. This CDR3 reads CASSRTGIYYEQYF. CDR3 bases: TGTGCCAGCAGCCGGACAGGTATCTACTACGAGCAGTACTTC.

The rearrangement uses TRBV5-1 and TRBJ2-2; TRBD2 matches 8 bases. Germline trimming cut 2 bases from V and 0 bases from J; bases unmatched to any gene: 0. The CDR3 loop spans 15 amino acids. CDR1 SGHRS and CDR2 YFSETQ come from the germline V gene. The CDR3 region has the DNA TGCGCCAGCAGCTTACTAGCGGCGAACACCGGGGAGCTGTTTTTT. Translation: CASSLLAANTGELFF.

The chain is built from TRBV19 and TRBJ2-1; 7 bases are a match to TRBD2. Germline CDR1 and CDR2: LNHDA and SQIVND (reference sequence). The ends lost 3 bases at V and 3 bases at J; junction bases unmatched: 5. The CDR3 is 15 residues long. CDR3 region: CASSIGGRGYNEQFF. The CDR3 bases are TGTGCCAGTAGTATCGGGGGGAGAGGCTACAATGAGCAGTTCTTC.

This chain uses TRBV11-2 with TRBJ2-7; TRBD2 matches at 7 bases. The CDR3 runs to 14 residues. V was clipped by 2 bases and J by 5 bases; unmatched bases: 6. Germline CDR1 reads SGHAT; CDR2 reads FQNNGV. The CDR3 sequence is CASSLSAGLNEQYF. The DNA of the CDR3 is TGTGCCAGCAGCTTATCAGCGGGATTGAACGAGCAGTACTTC.

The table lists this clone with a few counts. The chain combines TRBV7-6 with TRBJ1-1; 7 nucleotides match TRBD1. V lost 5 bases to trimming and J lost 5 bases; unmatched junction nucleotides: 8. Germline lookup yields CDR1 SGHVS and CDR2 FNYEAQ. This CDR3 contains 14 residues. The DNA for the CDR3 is TGTGCCAGCAGCAAACCGGGACAGTTAACTGAAGCTTTCTTT. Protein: CASSKPGQLTEAFF.

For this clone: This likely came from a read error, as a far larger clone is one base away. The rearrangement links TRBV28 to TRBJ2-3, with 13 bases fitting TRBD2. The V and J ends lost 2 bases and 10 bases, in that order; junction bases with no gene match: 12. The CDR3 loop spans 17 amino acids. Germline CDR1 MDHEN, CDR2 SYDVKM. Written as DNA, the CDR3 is TGTGCCAGCAGTTTACGGCAACTAGCGGGAGGGCCGGGTGCGCAGTATTTT. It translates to CASSLRQLAGGPGAQYF.